This entry concerns a single TCR beta chain. This entry comes from a study of cytomegalovirus exposure and HLA in healthy donors. In the PCR, 60 Vbeta and 13 Jbeta primers were used. As handled by the study authors: An analysis that came later counted some 81 million unique TCR beta chains, approximately 12 million shared. Here immunoSEQ multiplex PCR was the method, and the copy in TCRdb shows in-frame clones only, minus some. Clone size and V and J calls were adopted from that table, with D and trimming inferred from the DNA. The sample shows 200,000 or so clones, about 81% of them seen only once. From germline, CDR1 is WSHSY and CDR2 SAAADI. This CDR3 has 12 residues. V was trimmed by 4 bases and J by 6 bases, leaving 7 bases between them.

The sample consisted of PBMCs. The clonotype originates from a woman aged 45-59 years in good health and CMV-seropositive. This chain uses TRBV10-2 with TRBJ2-1; TRBD1 is a possible D gene (6 bases). The CDR3 DNA is TGCGCCAGCAGTGCGGACAGCAATGAGCAGTTCTTC. Amino acid sequence: CASSADSNEQFF.